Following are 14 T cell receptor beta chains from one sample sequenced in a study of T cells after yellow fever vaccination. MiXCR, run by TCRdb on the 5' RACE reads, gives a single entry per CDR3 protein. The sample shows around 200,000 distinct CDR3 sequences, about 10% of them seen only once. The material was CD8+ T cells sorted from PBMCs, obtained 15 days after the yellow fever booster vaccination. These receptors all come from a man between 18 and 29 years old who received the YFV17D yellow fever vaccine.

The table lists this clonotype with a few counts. This CDR3 is CASSYRGTGNSPLHF. The CDR3 DNA sequence: TGTGCCAGCAGTTACAGGGGGACGGGGAATTCACCCCTCCACTTT. The chain joins TRBV6-5 to TRBJ1-6, with a possible D match to TRBD1 (6 bases). V gave up 2 bases and J gave up 7 bases, with 12 bases separating them. The CDR3 is 15 residues long. Germline V lookup: CDR1 MNHEY, CDR2 SVGAGI.

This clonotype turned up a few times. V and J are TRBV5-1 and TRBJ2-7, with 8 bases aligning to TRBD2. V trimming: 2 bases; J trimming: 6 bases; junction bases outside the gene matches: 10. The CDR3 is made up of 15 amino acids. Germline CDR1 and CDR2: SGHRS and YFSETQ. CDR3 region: CASSFRPSGGSEQYF. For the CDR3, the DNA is TGCGCCAGCAGCTTCCGGCCCAGCGGGGGATCCGAGCAGTACTTC.

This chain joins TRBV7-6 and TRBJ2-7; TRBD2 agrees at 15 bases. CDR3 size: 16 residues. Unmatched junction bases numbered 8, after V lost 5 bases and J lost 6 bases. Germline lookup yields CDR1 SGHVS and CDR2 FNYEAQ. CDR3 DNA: TGTGCCAGCAGCGTCAGGGGACTAGCGGGGGGAAGCGAGCAGTACTTC. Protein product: CASSVRGLAGGSEQYF.

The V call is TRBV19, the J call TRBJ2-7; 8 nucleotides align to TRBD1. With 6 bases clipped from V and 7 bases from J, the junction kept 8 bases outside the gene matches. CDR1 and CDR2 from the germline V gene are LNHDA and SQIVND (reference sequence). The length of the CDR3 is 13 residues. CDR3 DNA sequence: TGTGCCAGTAGGGGCAGGGGGCGACAAGAGCAGTACTTC. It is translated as CASRGRGRQEQYF.

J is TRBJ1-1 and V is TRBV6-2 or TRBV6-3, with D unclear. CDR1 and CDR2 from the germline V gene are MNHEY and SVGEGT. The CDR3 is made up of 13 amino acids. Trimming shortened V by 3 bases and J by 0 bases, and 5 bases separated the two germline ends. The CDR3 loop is CASSYSLNTEAFF. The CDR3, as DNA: TGTGCCAGCAGTTATAGTCTGAACACTGAAGCTTTCTTT.

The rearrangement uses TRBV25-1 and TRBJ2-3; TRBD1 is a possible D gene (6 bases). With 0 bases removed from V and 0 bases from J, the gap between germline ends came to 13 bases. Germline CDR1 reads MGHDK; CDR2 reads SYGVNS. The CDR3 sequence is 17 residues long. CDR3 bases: TGTGCCAGCAGTGAATATTGGACAGTGACTAGCACAGATACGCAGTATTTT. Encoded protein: CASSEYWTVTSTDTQYF.

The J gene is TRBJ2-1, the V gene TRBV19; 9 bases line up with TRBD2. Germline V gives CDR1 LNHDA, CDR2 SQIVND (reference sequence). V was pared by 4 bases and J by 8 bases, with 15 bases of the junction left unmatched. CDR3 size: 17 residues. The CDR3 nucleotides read TGTGCCAGTAGTACCCCCCCTCTAGCGGGGCCCAGTGATGAGCAGTTCTTC. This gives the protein CASSTPPLAGPSDEQFF. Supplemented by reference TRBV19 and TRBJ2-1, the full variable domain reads DGGITQSPKYLFRKEGQNVTLSCEQNLNHDAMYWYRQDPGQGLRLIYYSQIVNDFQKGDIAEGYSVSREKKESFPLTVTSAQKNPTAFYLCASSTPPLAGPSDEQFFGPGTRLTVL.

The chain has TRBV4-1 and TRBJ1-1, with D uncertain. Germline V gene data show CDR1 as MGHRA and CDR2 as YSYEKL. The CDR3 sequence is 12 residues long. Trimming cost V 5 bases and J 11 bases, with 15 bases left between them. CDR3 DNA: TGCGCCAGCAGCAACCAGCCTTTAAGGGCTTTCTTT. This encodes CASSNQPLRAFF.

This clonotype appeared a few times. CDR3 in DNA: TGTGCCAGCAGTGAGGGGTGGAGCTATGGCTACACCTTC. Amino acids: CASSEGWSYGYTF. V usage is TRBV27 and J usage is TRBJ1-2, with D possibly TRBD1 on 5 matching bases. This CDR3 comprises 13 residues. Trimming removed 5 bases from V and 4 bases from J, with 11 bases in between. The germline CDR1 and CDR2 sequences are MNHEY and SMNVEV (reference sequence).

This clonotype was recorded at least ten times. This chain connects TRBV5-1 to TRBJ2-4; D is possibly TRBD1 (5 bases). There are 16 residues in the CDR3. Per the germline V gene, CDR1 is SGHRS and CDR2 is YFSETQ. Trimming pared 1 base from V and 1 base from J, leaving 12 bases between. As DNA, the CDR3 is TGCGCCAGCAGCTTGTTCCAGGGTGGGGCCAAAAACATTCAGTACTTC. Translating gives CASSLFQGGAKNIQYF. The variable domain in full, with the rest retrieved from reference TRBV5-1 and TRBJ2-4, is KAGVTQTPRYLIKTRGQQVTLSCSPISGHRSVSWYQQTPGQGLQFLFEYFSETQRNKGNFPGRFSGRQFSNSRSEMNVSTLELGDSALYLCASSLFQGGAKNIQYFGAGTRLSVL.

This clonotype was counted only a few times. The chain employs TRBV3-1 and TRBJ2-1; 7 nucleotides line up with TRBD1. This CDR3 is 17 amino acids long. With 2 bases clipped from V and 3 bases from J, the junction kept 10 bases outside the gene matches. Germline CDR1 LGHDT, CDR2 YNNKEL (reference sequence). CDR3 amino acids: CASSQRPGQVFYNEQFF. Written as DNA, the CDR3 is TGTGCCAGCAGCCAACGGCCCGGACAGGTGTTCTACAATGAGCAGTTCTTC.

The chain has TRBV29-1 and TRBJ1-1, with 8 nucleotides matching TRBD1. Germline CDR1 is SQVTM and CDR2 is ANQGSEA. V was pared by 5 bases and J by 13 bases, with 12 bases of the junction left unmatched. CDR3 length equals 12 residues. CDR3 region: CSVLTGANEGFF. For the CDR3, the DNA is TGCAGCGTTCTGACAGGGGCTAATGAGGGTTTCTTT.

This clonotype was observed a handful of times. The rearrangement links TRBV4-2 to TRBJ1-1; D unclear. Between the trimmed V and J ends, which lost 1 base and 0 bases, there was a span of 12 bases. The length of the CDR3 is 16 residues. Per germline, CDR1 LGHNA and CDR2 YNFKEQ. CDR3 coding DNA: TGTGCCAGCAGCCAAGGTGATTGGACCATGAACACTGAAGCTTTCTTT. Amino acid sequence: CASSQGDWTMNTEAFF.

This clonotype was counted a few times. This chain's CDR3 is CASSLGSALNQPQHF. DNA of the CDR3: TGCGCCAGCAGCTTGGGCAGCGCACTCAATCAGCCCCAGCATTTT. The rearrangement uses TRBV5-1 and TRBJ1-5; D is uncertain. The V gene's germline CDR1 is SGHRS and CDR2 YFSETQ. Between the trimmed V and J ends, which lost 0 bases and 3 bases, there was a span of 10 bases. The CDR3 has 15 amino acids.